This passage covers 28 T cell receptor beta chains from one sample sequenced in a study of blood T cell repertoires in COVID-19 (dated by TCRdb to 2020 to 2022). Library method: the immunoSEQ multiplex PCR assay. Drawn from immuneACCESS, this table holds only the in-frame rearrangements with V and J called that TCRdb kept. Clones are partly lost; checked studies trace under half to an unresolved V gene and leave the rest unexplained. For this sample there are roughly 49,000 clones; roughly 84% appear just once. Of the sample, around 1.5% is held by the ten largest clones. The sample comprised peripheral blood. Receptors were obtained from a man aged 45 to 65 with acute or convalescent COVID-19.

The chain has TRBV7-9 and TRBJ2-3; 7 bases fit TRBD2. There are 15 residues in the CDR3. CDR1 and CDR2 from the germline V gene are SEHNR and FQNEAQ (reference sequence). V shed 1 base, J shed 4 bases, and the junction held 5 bases outside the gene matches. CDR3 in amino acids: CASSLVDRGADTQYF. The CDR3 DNA reads TGTGCCAGCAGCTTAGTTGACCGGGGGGCAGATACGCAGTATTTT.

This chain connects TRBV11-3 to TRBJ2-2; TRBD2 matches 8 bases. CDR1 is SGHNT and CDR2 is YENEEA in the germline V gene. The trim removed 1 base at V and 0 bases at J, leaving 4 bases unmatched. The CDR3 extends over 17 amino acids. The CDR3 coding sequence is TGTGCCAGCAGCTTAGGTTATAGCGGGACGAACACCGGGGAGCTGTTTTTT. This gives the protein CASSLGYSGTNTGELFF.

The genes are TRBV5-4 and TRBJ2-3; TRBD1 is a possible D gene (6 bases). Germline values: CDR1 SGHNT, CDR2 YYREEE (reference sequence). Trimming cost V 3 bases and J 0 bases, with 23 bases left between them. This CDR3 is 19 amino acids long. DNA of the CDR3: TGTGCCAGCAGCTCCGGTGGGGGCAGGGCTACCCCTAGCACAGATACGCAGTATTTT. This translates into CASSSGGGRATPSTDTQYF.

V gene TRBV4-1 combines with J gene TRBJ2-7, with 8 bases that match TRBD2. V was pared by 1 base and J by 6 bases, with 5 bases of the junction left unmatched. Looked up from germline, CDR1 is MGHRA and CDR2 is YSYEKL. CDR3 length equals 14 residues. In nucleotides, the CDR3 is TGCGCCAGCAGCCAAGTTGCGGGAGGATCCGAGCAGTACTTC. Amino acids: CASSQVAGGSEQYF.

The genes are TRBV24-1 and TRBJ1-2, with D unresolved. CDR3 length: 15 amino acids. The V gene lost 6 bases and the J gene lost 10 bases, with 23 bases spanning the gap. CDR1 is KGHDR and CDR2 is SFDVKD in the germline V gene. In DNA form, the CDR3 reads TGTGCCACCAGTCAGCCGATGGCGGCCTTCGAGTACTACACCTTC. It encodes CATSQPMAAFEYYTF.

V usage is TRBV15 and J usage is TRBJ1-4, with 11 bases that match TRBD1. The germline V gene has CDR1 LNHNV and CDR2 YYDKDF (reference sequence). The CDR3 length is 16 residues. Losses at the gene ends were 1 base for V and 6 bases for J; bases not matched to a gene: 4. Written as DNA, the CDR3 is TGTGCCACCAGCAGAGGGAGGACAGGGGGCTATGAAAAACTGTTTTTT. It translates to CATSRGRTGGYEKLFF.

This clone was counted a single time. The rearrangement uses TRBV19 and TRBJ1-5, with a possible D match to TRBD1 (5 bases). The CDR3 is 16 residues long. Germline V lookup: CDR1 LNHDA, CDR2 SQIVND (reference sequence). V lost 7 bases, J lost 6 bases, and 22 bases lay in between. Here the CDR3 reads CASIWGQPSRCQPQHF. The CDR3 bases are TGTGCCAGTATCTGGGGCCAGCCATCTCGGTGTCAGCCCCAGCATTTT. The whole variable domain, remainder taken from reference TRBV19 and TRBJ1-5, is DGGITQSPKYLFRKEGQNVTLSCEQNLNHDAMYWYRQDPGQGLRLIYYSQIVNDFQKGDIAEGYSVSREKKESFPLTVTSAQKNPTAFYLCASIWGQPSRCQPQHFGDGTRLSIL.

This clone came up once. V is TRBV4-1 and J is TRBJ1-3, with a weak D call TRBD1 (6 bases). Trimming shortened V by 0 bases and J by 0 bases, and 15 bases separated the two germline ends. Germline V lookup: CDR1 MGHRA, CDR2 YSYEKL. The CDR3 contains 18 residues. The CDR3 DNA sequence: TGCGCCAGCAGCCAAGATAGGGGCCAGGGGAGCTCTGGAAACACCATATATTTT. This sequence encodes CASSQDRGQGSSGNTIYF.

This rearrangement joins TRBV4-1 to TRBJ2-7; D remains unclear. This CDR3 contains 15 residues. V lost 0 bases, J lost 4 bases, and 13 bases lay in between. The germline V gene encodes CDR1 MGHRA and CDR2 YSYEKL. CDR3 nucleotide sequence: TGCGCCAGCAGCCAAGAAGGTGGCAGGTGGTACGAGCAGTACTTC. Translating it yields CASSQEGGRWYEQYF.

The chain is built from TRBV18 and TRBJ2-2; D remains ambiguous. CDR3 size: 15 residues. V was trimmed by 6 bases and J by 0 bases, leaving 11 bases between them. In germline, CDR1 is KGHSH, CDR2 LQKENI. Here the CDR3 reads CASSSTETNTGELFF. In nucleotides, the CDR3 is TGTGCCAGCTCGTCTACAGAGACGAACACCGGGGAGCTGTTTTTT.

V is TRBV4-1 and J is TRBJ1-5; D unresolved. Trimming pared 2 bases from V and 2 bases from J, leaving 13 bases between. The CDR3 contains 16 residues. Germline CDR1 and CDR2: MGHRA and YSYEKL. Here the CDR3 DNA reads TGCGCCAGCAGCCAAATGGGCAGTGTGGGCAATCAGCCCCAGCATTTT. This gives the protein CASSQMGSVGNQPQHF.

The chain uses TRBV28 and TRBJ2-2; a weak D match, TRBD2 (7 bases). The CDR3 contains 15 residues. Per the germline V gene, CDR1 is MDHEN and CDR2 is SYDVKM. The V and J ends lost 2 bases and 4 bases respectively, with 11 bases between them. CDR3 DNA sequence: TGTGCCAGCAGTTTAGGGGGGGCGGGCACCGGGGAGCTGTTTTTT. Protein product: CASSLGGAGTGELFF.

The rearrangement joins TRBV30 to TRBJ2-6; D remains ambiguous. Trimming pared 3 bases from V and 0 bases from J, leaving 3 bases between. In germline, CDR1 is GTSNPN, CDR2 SVGIG (reference sequence). The length of the CDR3 is 13 residues. The CDR3 protein is CAWRSSGANVLTF. DNA for the CDR3: TGTGCCTGGAGGAGCTCTGGGGCCAACGTCCTGACTTTC.

The chain recombines TRBV6-2 or TRBV6-3 with TRBJ1-2; perhaps TRBD1 as D (6 bases). With 4 bases removed from V and 4 bases from J, the gap between germline ends came to 10 bases. The CDR3 spans 13 residues. Germline-derived CDR1 and CDR2 are MNHEY and SVGEGT. CDR3 residues: CASSWDKGYGYTF. Here the CDR3 DNA reads TGTGCCAGCAGTTGGGACAAAGGCTATGGCTACACCTTC.

The sample holds one count of this clone. This sequence joins TRBV5-6 and TRBJ2-7; 9 bases agree with TRBD1. Germline assignment: CDR1 SGHDT and CDR2 YYEEEE. With V trimmed by 4 bases and J by 2 bases, 7 bases remained unmatched. The CDR3 runs to 15 residues. Written as DNA, the CDR3 is TGTGCCAGCAGCCTATTCGGACAGGGGACCTACGAGCAGTACTTC. It translates to CASSLFGQGTYEQYF. Based on the CDR3 plus reference TRBV5-6 and TRBJ2-7, the full variable domain is DAGVTQSPTHLIKTRGQQVTLRCSPKSGHDTVSWYQQALGQGPQFIFQYYEEEERQRGNFPDRFSGHQFPNYSSELNVNALLLGDSALYLCASSLFGQGTYEQYFGPGTRLTVT.

The rearrangement uses TRBV7-9 and TRBJ1-2; D may be TRBD1 (6 bases). The V end lost 3 bases, the J end lost 6 bases, and 11 bases lay between the germline ends. This CDR3 region has 13 residues. Germline V gene lookup returns CDR1 SEHNR and CDR2 FQNEAQ (reference sequence). The CDR3 reads CASSFKGVDGYTF. CDR3 DNA: TGTGCCAGCAGCTTCAAGGGGGTGGATGGCTACACCTTC.

The J gene is TRBJ2-7, the V gene TRBV24-1, with D unclear. CDR3 length: 13 residues. Trimming pared 2 bases from V and 6 bases from J, leaving 10 bases between. Germline values: CDR1 KGHDR, CDR2 SFDVKD. CDR3 protein: CATSDSNFAEQYF. The CDR3 nucleotides read TGTGCCACCAGTGATTCCAACTTTGCCGAGCAGTACTTC.

The rearrangement joins TRBV6-2 or TRBV6-3 to TRBJ2-7; TRBD1 aligns across 7 bases. CDR3 length: 16 amino acids. V was pared by 2 bases and J by 5 bases, with 12 bases of the junction left unmatched. Germline V CDR1 and CDR2: MNHEY, SVGEGT. The DNA for the CDR3 is TGTGCCAGCAGTTACGCTGACAGGGTGGCGAGGAACGAGCAGTACTTC. The encoded protein is CASSYADRVARNEQYF.

The chain employs TRBV28 and TRBJ2-1; tentative D call: TRBD2 (5 bases). There are 14 residues in the CDR3. From germline, CDR1 is MDHEN and CDR2 SYDVKM. Between the trimmed V and J ends, which lost 6 bases and 7 bases, there was a span of 16 bases. CDR3 in amino acids: CASSPILASNEQFF. CDR3 DNA sequence: TGTGCCAGCAGCCCGATTCTAGCCAGTAATGAGCAGTTCTTC.

This clone was counted once. Here the CDR3 reads CASSYDRATEEQYF. Written as DNA, the CDR3 is TGTGCCAGCAGCTACGACAGGGCGACGGAAGAGCAGTACTTC. The chain links TRBV9 to TRBJ2-7, with 7 bases lining up with TRBD1. The germline gives CDR1 SGDLS, CDR2 YYNGEE. The CDR3 is made up of 14 amino acids. With 4 bases clipped from V and 7 bases from J, the junction kept 11 bases outside the gene matches.

This sequence joins TRBV10-1 and TRBJ2-1, with a possible D match to TRBD2 (6 bases). CDR1 is WNHNN, CDR2 SYGVQD, per germline (reference sequence). The ends were cut back, 6 bases at V and 0 bases at J, with 18 bases in the middle. The CDR3 has 17 residues. CDR3 loop: CASSETLADFSYNEQFF. The CDR3 nucleotides read TGCGCCAGCAGCGAGACTTTAGCGGATTTCTCCTACAATGAGCAGTTCTTC.

J is TRBJ1-4 and V is TRBV24-1; the D is unclear. Germline assignment: CDR1 KGHDR and CDR2 SFDVKD. V was cut by 4 bases and J by 7 bases, with 18 bases left in between. The CDR3 is 16 residues long. CDR3 nucleotides: TGTGCCACCAGTGAGCACCAGGTACGAAGTTGTGAAAAACTGTTTTTT. This gives the protein CATSEHQVRSCEKLFF.

V usage is TRBV7-2 and J usage is TRBJ2-5; D possibly corresponds to TRBD1 (5 bases). The CDR3 runs 14 residues. Germline loops: CDR1 SGHTA, CDR2 FQGNSA. V lost 2 bases, J lost 4 bases, and 11 bases lay in between. The CDR3 region is CASSLKGAAETQYF. The DNA of the CDR3 is TGTGCCAGCAGCTTAAAAGGGGCTGCAGAGACCCAGTACTTC.

This clone occurred once. The J gene is TRBJ1-1, the V gene TRBV28; TRBD1 might be the D (5 bases). The CDR3 consists of 14 residues. The V end was cut by 2 bases, the J end by 1 base, with 8 bases between. Germline V gene sequence: CDR1 MDHEN, CDR2 SYDVKM. This CDR3 is CASSLQGRNTEAFF. CDR3 in DNA: TGTGCCAGCAGTTTACAGGGAAGGAACACTGAAGCTTTCTTT.

This chain joins TRBV19 and TRBJ2-1; 8 nucleotides match TRBD1. Germline trimming cut 8 bases from V and 3 bases from J; bases unmatched to any gene: 0. Germline CDR1 and CDR2: LNHDA and SQIVND (reference sequence). The CDR3 extends over 12 amino acids. The CDR3 reads CASGTGYNEQFF. The CDR3 DNA reads as TGTGCCAGTGGGACAGGCTACAATGAGCAGTTCTTC.

The chain has TRBV11-2 and TRBJ2-2; D not resolved. The CDR3 length is 16 residues. Between the trimmed V and J ends, which lost 5 bases and 4 bases, there was a span of 17 bases. Per the germline V gene, CDR1 is SGHAT and CDR2 is FQNNGV. In DNA, the CDR3 is TGTGCCAGCAGCCTCGTGGGTCAGGTCGGCACCGGGGAGCTGTTTTTT. Protein: CASSLVGQVGTGELFF.

The chain carries TRBV5-6 and TRBJ1-2; the match to TRBD1 covers 8 bases. The CDR3 covers 12 residues. Germline V gene sequence: CDR1 SGHDT, CDR2 YYEEEE. J was trimmed by 4 bases and V by 7 bases; bases with no gene match: 3. The CDR3 bases are TGTGCCAGCGGGACAGGTCTCTATGGCTACACCTTC. Its protein is CASGTGLYGYTF.

The chain recombines TRBV2 with TRBJ1-6, with TRBD1 matching 7 bases. Germline CDR1 SNHLY, CDR2 FYNNEI. The CDR3 loop spans 15 amino acids. The trim removed 6 bases at V and 5 bases at J, leaving 7 bases unmatched. DNA for the CDR3: TGTGCCAGCAGATTCGGACAGGAAGATAATTCACCCCTCCACTTT. Protein sequence: CASRFGQEDNSPLHF.